Listed here are 29 T cell receptor beta chains from one sample, sequenced in a study of blood T cell repertoires in COVID-19. The repertoire was sequenced with immunoSEQ multiplex PCR; TCRdb's copy has only in-frame clones and lacks some. This table holds fewer than 150,000 clones, around 85% found once. The source material was peripheral blood. Receptor source: a human donor in a cohort sampled during active COVID-19.

The chain recombines TRBV5-6 with TRBJ2-6; a possible D gene is TRBD1 (5 bases). Trimming cost V 4 bases and J 0 bases, with 14 bases left between them. The CDR3 extends over 17 amino acids. Germline assignment: CDR1 SGHDT and CDR2 YYEEEE. The CDR3 region is CASSPWTLYSGANVLTF. Written as DNA, the CDR3 is TGTGCCAGCAGCCCCTGGACACTCTACTCTGGGGCCAACGTCCTGACTTTC.

This clone has only one observation. The chain uses TRBV6-5 and TRBJ1-2; 7 positions match TRBD1. J gave up 2 bases and V 6 bases, and 6 bases lay outside the gene matches. The CDR3 covers 14 residues. The germline V gene encodes CDR1 MNHEY and CDR2 SVGAGI. CDR3 DNA sequence: TGTGCCAGCAGAAACAGGGGCCTGAACTATGGCTACACCTTC. Its protein product is CASRNRGLNYGYTF.

In its sample, this clone was seen once. This rearrangement joins TRBV5-1 to TRBJ1-3, with D possibly TRBD1 on 6 matching bases. Trimming stripped 4 bases from V and 4 bases from J, with 18 bases between. Germline V gives CDR1 SGHRS, CDR2 YFSETQ. The CDR3 is 16 amino acids. The DNA of the CDR3 is TGCGCCAGCAGCCCCCCGGGACAAGGGTCAGGAAACACCATATATTTT. Amino acid sequence: CASSPPGQGSGNTIYF.

J is TRBJ2-7 and V is TRBV23-1; 7 nucleotides align to TRBD1. Being an ORF, TRBV23-1 has a function that is uncertain. V was pared by 1 base and J by 3 bases, with 9 bases of the junction left unmatched. CDR3 length: 16 amino acids. In DNA form, the CDR3 reads TGCGCCAGCAGTCAATTAGGGGGCAGGCCGATCTACGAGCAGTACTTC. The encoded protein is CASSQLGGRPIYEQYF.

This rearrangement joins TRBV6-6 to TRBJ2-1; 10 positions agree with TRBD2. Germline V gives CDR1 MNHNY, CDR2 SVGAGI (reference sequence). CDR3 length: 16 amino acids. V lost 5 bases, J lost 5 bases, and 9 bases stayed unmatched. For the CDR3, the DNA is TGTGCCAGCAGTCGAATAAGCGGGGGGGGCCACAATGAGCAGTTCTTC. Its translation is CASSRISGGGHNEQFF.

V is TRBV10-1 and J is TRBJ1-2; 7 nucleotides match TRBD1. The CDR3 contains 15 residues. V gave up 6 bases and J gave up 3 bases; unmatched junction bases: 10. Germline V gene lookup returns CDR1 WNHNN and CDR2 SYGVQD (reference sequence). CDR3 amino acids: CASSSGTESHYGYTF. The CDR3 DNA sequence: TGCGCCAGCAGCTCCGGGACAGAGTCCCACTATGGCTACACCTTC.

The V and J genes are TRBV29-1 and TRBJ2-1; 9 bases match TRBD1. The CDR3 consists of 15 residues. Trimming took 6 bases from V and 2 from J; bases not matched to a gene: 8. CDR1 and CDR2 from the germline V gene are SQVTM and ANQGSEA. CDR3 sequence: CSVEYDRGTYNEQFF. CDR3 bases: TGCAGCGTCGAATATGACAGGGGGACCTACAATGAGCAGTTCTTC.

The chain joins TRBV6-5 to TRBJ2-2; D perhaps matches TRBD2 (6 bases). V gave up 2 bases and J gave up 10 bases, with 11 bases separating them. Germline V CDR1 and CDR2: MNHEY, SVGAGI. The CDR3 contains 13 residues. The CDR3: CASSYGEDLELFF. The CDR3 DNA follows: TGTGCCAGCAGTTACGGGGAGGACCTGGAGCTGTTTTTT.

DNA for the CDR3: TGTGCCAGCAGTGTGGGACAGCACAGCTCCTACAATGAGCAGTTCTTC. This gives the protein CASSVGQHSSYNEQFF. The V and J genes are TRBV6-1 and TRBJ2-1; 7 bases line up with TRBD1. Per germline, CDR1 MNHNS and CDR2 SASEGT. The CDR3 sequence is 16 residues long. Trimming cost V 4 bases and J 0 bases; bases outside gene matches: 6.

V and J are TRBV5-1 and TRBJ2-1; 7 nucleotides align to TRBD2. This CDR3 comprises 13 residues. In germline, CDR1 is SGHRS, CDR2 YFSETQ. The ends lost 4 bases at V and 7 bases at J; junction bases unmatched: 5. Written as DNA, the CDR3 is TGCGCCAGCAGCCCAGGGAGGGTGAATGAGCAGTTCTTC. Protein: CASSPGRVNEQFF.

The V and J genes are TRBV5-5 and TRBJ2-5, with unresolved D. There are 15 residues in the CDR3. CDR1 and CDR2 from the germline V gene are SGHKS and YYEKEE (reference sequence). Between the trimmed V and J ends, which lost 0 bases and 2 bases, there was a span of 11 bases. The CDR3 loop reads CASSLAVRSQETQYF. In nucleotides, the CDR3 is TGTGCCAGCAGCTTGGCCGTCCGGAGTCAAGAGACCCAGTACTTC.

This rearrangement joins TRBV7-8 to TRBJ1-5, with D uncertain. The CDR3 spans 19 residues. The germline V gene encodes CDR1 SGHVS and CDR2 FQNEAQ. The V end was cut by 5 bases, the J end by 0 bases, with 23 bases between. The CDR3 reads CASSPLLGPSGYSNQPQHF. CDR3 DNA: TGTGCCAGCAGCCCGCTCCTTGGACCCTCGGGGTATAGCAATCAGCCCCAGCATTTT. Drawing the rest from reference TRBV7-8 and TRBJ1-5, the complete variable domain is GAGVSQSPRYKVAKRGQDVALRCDPISGHVSLFWYQQALGQGPEFLTYFQNEAQLDKSGLPSDRFFAERPEGSVSTLKIQRTQQEDSAVYLCASSPLLGPSGYSNQPQHFGDGTRLSIL.

The chain combines TRBV21-1 with TRBJ1-1. TRBV21-1 is an annotated pseudogene. The CDR3 is 17 amino acids. This CDR3 is CASSKGGIGDSNTEAFF. In DNA, the CDR3 is TGTGCCAGCAGCAAAGGCGGGATTGGAGACAGCAACACTGAAGCTTTCTTT.

This clone has just a few counts. The chain uses TRBV3-1 (or the pseudogene TRBV3-2) and TRBJ2-7; no reliable D call. Germline CDR1 is LGHDT and CDR2 is YNNKEL (reference sequence). The CDR3 length is 13 residues. The germline V and J ends were trimmed by 10 bases and 0 bases, with 13 bases remaining between them. DNA for the CDR3: TGTGCCACCCGCGGCGCCGTCTCCTACGAGCAGTACTTC. Its protein product is CATRGAVSYEQYF.

The chain recombines TRBV6-4 with TRBJ2-7; 8 bases fit TRBD2. This CDR3 contains 16 residues. V shed 3 bases and J 5 bases; nucleotides not matched to a gene: 12. Germline V gives CDR1 MRHNA, CDR2 SNTAGT. The CDR3 sequence: CASSDLPDSGVNEQYF. The CDR3 bases are TGTGCCAGCAGTGATCTGCCGGATAGCGGGGTAAACGAGCAGTACTTC.

V usage is TRBV6-6 and J usage is TRBJ2-5; D might be TRBD2 (6 bases). The CDR3 is 13 amino acids. Trimming removed 4 bases from V and 3 bases from J, with 9 bases in between. Germline CDR1 and CDR2: MNHNY and SVGAGI (reference sequence). Written as DNA, the CDR3 is TGTGCCAGCAGTTCCATAGCGGAAGAGACCCAGTACTTC. Encoded protein: CASSSIAEETQYF.

The J gene is TRBJ1-2, the V gene TRBV4-3, with a possible D match to TRBD1 (5 bases). CDR1 is LGHNA, CDR2 YSLEER, per germline. This CDR3 has 17 residues. V lost 0 bases, J lost 4 bases, and 18 bases lay in between. The CDR3 protein is CASSQDRGGEGGYGYTF. CDR3 sequence (DNA): TGCGCCAGCAGCCAAGATCGGGGGGGGGAAGGAGGCTATGGCTACACCTTC.

The chain carries TRBV6-5 and TRBJ1-5; a possible D gene is TRBD1 (6 bases). CDR1 MNHEY and CDR2 SVGAGI come from the germline V gene. There are 14 residues in the CDR3. The V end was cut by 6 bases, the J end by 3 bases, with 12 bases between. The CDR3 spells CASRGGAVNQPQHF. Here the CDR3 DNA reads TGTGCCAGCAGGGGGGGGGCCGTCAATCAGCCCCAGCATTTT.

The chain employs TRBV11-2 and TRBJ1-1; D is undetermined. The germline V gene encodes CDR1 SGHAT and CDR2 FQNNGV. The CDR3 loop spans 13 amino acids. Trimming took 0 bases from V and 1 from J, leaving 3 bases between them. The CDR3 nucleotides are TGTGCCAGCAGCTTAGACTGGAACACTGAAGCTTTCTTT. Amino acids: CASSLDWNTEAFF.

The rearrangement uses TRBV19 and TRBJ2-1, with 14 bases matching TRBD2. With 3 bases clipped from V and 0 bases from J, the junction kept 4 bases outside the gene matches. This CDR3 comprises 18 residues. Germline CDR1 and CDR2: LNHDA and SQIVND (reference sequence). CDR3 amino acids: CASSMGLAGAYSYNEQFF. The CDR3 coding sequence is TGTGCCAGTAGTATGGGACTAGCGGGGGCCTACTCCTACAATGAGCAGTTCTTC. The complete variable domain, with remaining parts taken from reference TRBV19 and TRBJ2-1, reads DGGITQSPKYLFRKEGQNVTLSCEQNLNHDAMYWYRQDPGQGLRLIYYSQIVNDFQKGDIAEGYSVSREKKESFPLTVTSAQKNPTAFYLCASSMGLAGAYSYNEQFFGPGTRLTVL.

The chain employs TRBV15 and TRBJ2-5; the match to TRBD1 covers 8 bases. V was pared by 0 bases and J by 3 bases, with 15 bases of the junction left unmatched. The CDR3 is 19 residues long. Germline V gene sequence: CDR1 LNHNV, CDR2 YYDKDF (reference sequence). The chain's CDR3 is CATSRDYRGVSTPKETQYF. CDR3 nucleotides: TGTGCCACCAGCAGAGATTACAGGGGGGTCTCTACCCCCAAAGAGACCCAGTACTTC.

The gene calls are TRBV7-2 and TRBJ2-4, with TRBD1 matching over 11 bases. This CDR3 has 16 amino acids. Germline assignment: CDR1 SGHTA and CDR2 FQGNSA. Unmatched junction bases numbered 5, after V lost 5 bases and J lost 2 bases. CDR3 sequence reads: CASSPWTGGTKNIQYF. CDR3 DNA sequence: TGTGCCAGCAGCCCGTGGACAGGGGGCACCAAAAACATTCAGTACTTC. The full variable domain, with the rest looked up from reference TRBV7-2 and TRBJ2-4, is GAGVSQSPSNKVTEKGKDVELRCDPISGHTALYWYRQSLGQGLEFLIYFQGNSAPDKSGLPSDRFSAERTGGSVSTLTIQRTQQEDSAVYLCASSPWTGGTKNIQYFGAGTRLSVL.

This rearrangement joins TRBV6-5 to TRBJ1-2; the D is unclear. Germline loops: CDR1 MNHEY, CDR2 SVGAGI. The CDR3 is 13 amino acids. Between the trimmed V and J ends, which lost 4 bases and 2 bases, there was a span of 8 bases. The CDR3 spells CASSFQANYGYTF. The CDR3 DNA reads TGTGCCAGCAGTTTCCAGGCCAACTATGGCTACACCTTC.

This sequence joins TRBV7-2 and TRBJ2-6; D unresolved. Germline V gene lookup returns CDR1 SGHTA and CDR2 FQGNSA. Trimming pared 4 bases from V and 0 bases from J, leaving 10 bases between. The CDR3 has 16 residues. The CDR3 DNA follows: TGTGCCAGCAGCTCCCATGGGCTCTCTGGGGCCAACGTCCTGACTTTC. Protein: CASSSHGLSGANVLTF. The variable domain in full, completed from reference TRBV7-2 and TRBJ2-6, reads GAGVSQSPSNKVTEKGKDVELRCDPISGHTALYWYRQSLGQGLEFLIYFQGNSAPDKSGLPSDRFSAERTGGSVSTLTIQRTQQEDSAVYLCASSSHGLSGANVLTFGAGSRLTVL.

This clone was counted only a few times. V and J are TRBV7-9 and TRBJ1-1; 10 nucleotides agree with TRBD1. Germline values: CDR1 SEHNR, CDR2 FQNEAQ (reference sequence). The CDR3 runs to 13 residues. V dropped 3 bases and J dropped 7; count of bases not matched to a gene: 2. CDR3 sequence: CASSFRDRGEAFF. CDR3 in DNA: TGTGCCAGCAGCTTTCGGGACAGGGGTGAAGCTTTCTTT.

This clone rates as medium-sized. The V gene is TRBV7-3, the J gene TRBJ2-3; possible D gene TRBD1, 7 bases. The CDR3 is 13 amino acids. Germline-derived CDR1 and CDR2 are SGHTA and FQGTGA. V gave up 4 bases and J gave up 8 bases, with 13 bases separating them. The chain's CDR3 is CASSSNQGGTQYF. CDR3 coding DNA: TGTGCCAGCAGCTCTAATCAGGGGGGTACGCAGTATTTT.

The V and J genes are TRBV7-8 and TRBJ1-6; maybe TRBD1 (6 bases). The length of the CDR3 is 13 residues. CDR1 is SGHVS and CDR2 is FQNEAQ in the germline V gene. The ends were cut back, 4 bases at V and 12 bases at J, with 13 bases in the middle. CDR3 DNA sequence: TGTGCCAGCAGCTCACCGGGACAAGAACCCCTCCACTTT. Protein product: CASSSPGQEPLHF.

The chain combines TRBV9 with TRBJ1-3, with 9 positions matching TRBD1. Germline-derived CDR1 and CDR2 are SGDLS and YYNGEE. J lost 0 bases, V lost 3 bases, and 4 bases had no gene match. This CDR3 is built from 16 residues. The DNA for the CDR3 is TGTGCCAGCAGCGCCCCGGGACAGGGCTCTGGAAACACCATATATTTT. This encodes CASSAPGQGSGNTIYF.

The chain couples TRBV5-1 to TRBJ2-7, with D tentatively TRBD2 (6 bases). V lost 0 bases and J 7 bases, leaving 20 bases between the germline ends. The germline V gene encodes CDR1 SGHRS and CDR2 YFSETQ. This CDR3 has 16 amino acids. The CDR3 DNA follows: TGCGCCAGCAGCTTGGTATTGCGGGGACCCACCCAAGAGCAGTACTTC. Its translation is CASSLVLRGPTQEQYF.